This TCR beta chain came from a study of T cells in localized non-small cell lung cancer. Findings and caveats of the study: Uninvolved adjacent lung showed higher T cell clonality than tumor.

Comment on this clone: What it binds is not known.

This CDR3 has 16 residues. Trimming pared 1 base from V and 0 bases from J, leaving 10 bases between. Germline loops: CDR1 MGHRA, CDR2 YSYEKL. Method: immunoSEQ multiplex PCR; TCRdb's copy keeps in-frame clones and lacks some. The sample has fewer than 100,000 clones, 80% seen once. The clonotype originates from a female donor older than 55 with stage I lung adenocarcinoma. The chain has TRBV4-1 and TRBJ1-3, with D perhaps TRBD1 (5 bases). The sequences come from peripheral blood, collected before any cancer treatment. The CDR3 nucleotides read TGCGCCAGCAGCCAAGTCTGGGGCAGCTCTGGAAACACCATATATTTT. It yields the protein CASSQVWGSSGNTIYF.